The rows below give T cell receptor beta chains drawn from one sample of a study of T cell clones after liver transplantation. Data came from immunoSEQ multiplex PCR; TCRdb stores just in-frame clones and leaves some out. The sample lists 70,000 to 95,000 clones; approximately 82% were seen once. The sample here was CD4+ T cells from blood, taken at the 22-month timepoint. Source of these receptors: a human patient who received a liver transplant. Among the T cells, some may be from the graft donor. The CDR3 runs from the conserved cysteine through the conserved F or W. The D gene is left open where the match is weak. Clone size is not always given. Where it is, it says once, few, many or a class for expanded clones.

CDR3: CASSMGPLITDTQYF
DNA: TGTGCCAGTAGTATGGGTCCTCTCATCACAGATACGCAGTATTTT
V: TRBV19
size: -
length: 15
J: TRBJ2-3
D: -

CDR3: CASSLDATSVNEQFF
DNA: TGTGCCAGCAGCTTAGACGCCACAAGTGTGAATGAGCAGTTCTTC
V: TRBV7-6
size: -
length: 15
J: TRBJ2-1
D: -

CDR3: CASSGGRGRWDTQYF
DNA: TGTGCCAGCAGCGGGGGACGAGGGAGATGGGATACGCAGTATTTT
V: TRBV7-6
size: -
length: 15
J: TRBJ2-3
D: -

CDR3: CASSFGSRIQETQYF
DNA: TGTGCCAGCAGTTTTGGCAGCAGAATTCAAGAGACCCAGTACTTC
V: TRBV27
size: -
length: 15
J: TRBJ2-5
D: -

CDR3: CASSPGETDTQYF
DNA: TGTGCCAGCAGTCCCGGGGAGACAGATACGCAGTATTTT
V: TRBV11-3
size: -
length: 13
J: TRBJ2-3
D: -

CDR3: CASSQNRDSNYGYTF
DNA: TGCGCCAGCAGCCAAAACCGGGACAGTAACTATGGCTACACCTTC
V: TRBV4-1
size: -
length: 15
J: TRBJ1-2
D: TRBD1

CDR3: CASSPGQNQPQHF
DNA: TGTGCCAGCAGCCCGGGACAGAATCAGCCCCAGCATTTT
V: TRBV5-4
size: -
length: 13
J: TRBJ1-5
D: TRBD1

CDR3: CAGFLYQETQYF
DNA: TGTGCCGGATTTTTGTACCAAGAGACCCAGTACTTC
V: TRBV2
size: -
length: 12
J: TRBJ2-5
D: -

CDR3: CASSLEGAYGYTF
DNA: TGTGCCAGCAGTTTGGAAGGAGCCTATGGCTACACCTTC
V: TRBV28
size: -
length: 13
J: TRBJ1-2
D: -

CDR3: CASTLGGASGANVLTF
DNA: TGTGCCAGCACACTGGGGGGGGCCTCTGGGGCCAACGTCCTGACTTTC
V: TRBV28
size: -
length: 16
J: TRBJ2-6
D: -

CDR3: CATQGEGWETQYF
DNA: TGTGCCACCCAGGGGGAGGGGTGGGAGACCCAGTACTTC
V: TRBV6-5
size: medium-sized
length: 13
J: TRBJ2-5
D: -

CDR3: CSATPGAKLFF
DNA: TGCAGTGCTACGCCCGGGGCTAAACTGTTTTTT
V: TRBV20-1
size: once
length: 11
J: TRBJ1-4
D: -

CDR3: CASSLDPEPFYEQYF
DNA: TGTGCCAGCAGCTTGGATCCAGAGCCCTTCTACGAGCAGTACTTC
V: TRBV5-5
size: -
length: 15
J: TRBJ2-7
D: -

CDR3: CASSAGQGVYNAF
DNA: TGTGCCAGCAGCGCTGGACAGGGGGTGTATAACGCGTTT
V: TRBV6-1
size: -
length: 13
J: TRBJ1-1
D: TRBD1

CDR3: CASSPSGRGDQPQHF
DNA: TGTGCCAGCAGCCCCTCGGGGAGGGGAGACCAGCCCCAGCATTTT
V: TRBV5-6
size: -
length: 15
J: TRBJ1-5
D: -

CDR3: CASSPGLTSTDTQYF
DNA: TGTGCCAGCAGCCCGGGACTAACTAGCACAGATACGCAGTATTTT
V: TRBV6-5
size: -
length: 15
J: TRBJ2-3
D: TRBD2

CDR3: CASSIDRDEKLFF
DNA: TGTGCCAGCAGTATCGACAGGGATGAAAAACTGTTTTTT
V: TRBV6-5
size: -
length: 13
J: TRBJ1-4
D: TRBD1

CDR3: CARSLRGYQPQHF
DNA: TGTGCCAGAAGCTTGCGGGGGTATCAGCCCCAGCATTTT
V: TRBV5-3
size: -
length: 13
J: TRBJ1-5
D: -

CDR3: CASTQTQGGLYGYTF
DNA: TGTGCCAGCACTCAAACACAGGGGGGGTTATATGGCTACACCTTC
V: TRBV28
size: -
length: 15
J: TRBJ1-2
D: TRBD1

CDR3: CATTVGTSVNSGANVLTF
DNA: TGTGCCACCACGGTCGGGACTAGCGTAAACTCTGGGGCCAACGTCCTGACTTTC
V: TRBV7-9
size: -
length: 18
J: TRBJ2-6
D: TRBD2

CDR3: CASSPTGLAYEQYF
DNA: TGTGCCAGCTCACCTACCGGTTTGGCCTACGAGCAGTACTTC
V: TRBV18
size: -
length: 14
J: TRBJ2-7
D: -

CDR3: CAWNRGGSGKNNSPLHF
DNA: TGTGCCTGGAATCGGGGGGGGTCTGGGAAAAACAATTCACCCCTCCACTTT
V: TRBV30
size: -
length: 17
J: TRBJ1-6
D: -

CDR3: CASSFGQDGDTQYF
DNA: TGTGCCAGTAGTTTCGGACAGGATGGAGATACGCAGTATTTT
V: TRBV19
size: few
length: 14
J: TRBJ2-3
D: TRBD1

CDR3: CASSGRRDSPGKLFF
DNA: TGTGCCAGCAGTGGACGCAGGGACTCCCCCGGAAAACTGTTTTTT
V: TRBV6-5
size: -
length: 15
J: TRBJ1-4
D: -

CDR3: CASSPRDTYNEQFF
DNA: TGTGCCAGCAGCCCCAGGGATACCTACAATGAGCAGTTCTTC
V: TRBV6-1
size: -
length: 14
J: TRBJ2-1
D: -

CDR3: CASSWNDLNTGELFF
DNA: TGCGCCAGCAGCTGGAACGACTTAAACACCGGGGAGCTGTTTTTT
V: TRBV5-1
size: -
length: 15
J: TRBJ2-2
D: -

CDR3: CSRGDSTDTQYF
DNA: TGCAGTCGGGGGGATAGCACAGATACGCAGTATTTT
V: TRBV29-1
size: -
length: 12
J: TRBJ2-3
D: TRBD2

CDR3: CASSLGTSSYNEQFF
DNA: TGTGCCAGCAGCTTAGGAACCAGCTCCTACAATGAGCAGTTCTTC
V: TRBV7-3
size: -
length: 15
J: TRBJ2-1
D: -

CDR3: CASSSRTGKNTGELFF
DNA: TGTGCCAGCAGCTCACGGACAGGGAAGAACACCGGGGAGCTGTTTTTT
V: TRBV5-5
size: -
length: 16
J: TRBJ2-2
D: TRBD1

CDR3: CASSVMGQSLAKNIQYF
DNA: TGTGCCAGCAGTGTTATGGGACAGAGTCTAGCCAAAAACATTCAGTACTTC
V: TRBV2
size: -
length: 17
J: TRBJ2-4
D: TRBD1

CDR3: CASSRETVSGNTIYF
DNA: TGTGCCAGTAGTCGGGAAACAGTCTCTGGAAACACCATATATTTT
V: TRBV19
size: once
length: 15
J: TRBJ1-3
D: -

CDR3: CASRLAGSNQPQHF
DNA: TGTGCCAGCCGTCTGGCAGGTAGCAATCAGCCCCAGCATTTT
V: TRBV6-5
size: -
length: 14
J: TRBJ1-5
D: -

CDR3: CASSPSRGQVGTEAFF
DNA: TGTGCCAGCTCACCTTCGAGGGGGCAGGTAGGCACTGAAGCTTTCTTT
V: TRBV18
size: -
length: 16
J: TRBJ1-1
D: TRBD1

CDR3: CASSLVSGVGYEQYF
DNA: TGTGCCAGCAGCTTAGTTAGCGGGGTTGGCTACGAGCAGTACTTC
V: TRBV7-3
size: few
length: 15
J: TRBJ2-7
D: TRBD2

CDR3: CASSVKGVGELFF
DNA: TGTGCCAGCAGTGTTAAAGGGGTCGGGGAGCTGTTTTTT
V: TRBV6-1
size: -
length: 13
J: TRBJ2-2
D: -

CDR3: CASSHTSGSRDEQFF
DNA: TGTGCCAGCAGCCATACTAGCGGGAGTAGGGATGAGCAGTTCTTC
V: TRBV5-5
size: -
length: 15
J: TRBJ2-1
D: TRBD2

CDR3: CATSISTGGAGGYTF
DNA: TGTGCCACCAGCATTAGCACAGGGGGCGCGGGTGGCTACACCTTC
V: TRBV15
size: once
length: 15
J: TRBJ1-2
D: TRBD1

CDR3: CASSLRTSGGYNEQFF
DNA: TGTGCCAGCAGCTTACGGACTAGCGGGGGGTACAATGAGCAGTTCTTC
V: TRBV7-8
size: once
length: 16
J: TRBJ2-1
D: TRBD2

CDR3: CASSHTGETQYF
DNA: TGTGCCAGCAGCCACACTGGGGAGACCCAGTACTTC
V: TRBV14
size: -
length: 12
J: TRBJ2-5
D: -

CDR3: CASSFGGSSYNEQFF
DNA: TGTGCCAGCAGCTTCGGCGGGAGTTCCTACAATGAGCAGTTCTTC
V: TRBV11-2
size: once
length: 15
J: TRBJ2-1
D: TRBD2

CDR3: CASSLSRLYGYTF
DNA: TGTGCCAGCAGCTTATCAAGGTTATATGGCTACACCTTC
V: TRBV7-2
size: -
length: 13
J: TRBJ1-2
D: -